This TCR beta chain came from a study of cytomegalovirus exposure and HLA in healthy donors. General study results and limits: Associated with HLA alleles at 0.05 false discovery rate in a later analysis were fewer than 20,000 TCR beta sequences. Roughly uniform sequencing depth across donors was assumed, possibly incorrectly.

For this clone: The target antigen is unknown.

Healthy donors of bone marrow made up the group. Use of 60 Vbeta and 13 Jbeta primers characterized the PCR. Generated by immunoSEQ multiplex PCR, the TCRdb table keeps only in-frame clones and is missing some. The sample contains about 160,000 clones, about 65% of which appear only once. Trimming stripped 3 bases from V and 2 bases from J, with 11 bases between. This CDR3 region has 15 residues. Germline values: CDR1 SNHLY, CDR2 FYNNEI. This TCR came from a middle-aged man in good health and CMV-seropositive. This rearrangement joins TRBV2 to TRBJ2-1; TRBD1 might be the D (6 bases). Sequencing was performed on PBMCs. CDR3 residues: CASSDHRDPYNEQFF. CDR3 DNA: TGTGCCAGCAGTGATCACAGGGATCCCTACAATGAGCAGTTCTTC.